This T cell receptor (beta chain) was sequenced for a study of shared clonotypes between healthy human individuals. General study findings and limits: A reduction in generation probabilities was seen for non-shared clonotypes relative to those shared by all four donors. Memory subsets had estimated richness that was generally smaller than that of naive subsets.

In germline, CDR1 is MNHEY, CDR2 SMNVEV (reference sequence). This CDR3 contains 18 residues. Trimming removed 5 bases from V and 0 bases from J; junction bases left unmatched: 8. Concerning this clone itself: Its cognate antigen is unknown.

Naive-designated CD8 cells lacked CD45RO, were positively enriched for CCR7, and omitted terminally differentiated effector memory CD45RA+ cells. Profiled with immunoSEQ multiplex PCR; TCRdb holds only in-frame clones, not every one. This table has some 2 million clones, about 95% appearing once. The receptor comes from a man aged 18-30 years in good health. V is TRBV27 and J is TRBJ2-7; the match to TRBD2 covers 15 bases. Sequencing was performed on naive CD8+ T cells sorted from blood. This CDR3 reads CASSRGLAGGVGSYEQYF. As DNA, the CDR3 is TGTGCCAGCAGTCGGGGACTAGCGGGAGGCGTAGGCTCCTACGAGCAGTACTTC.